The 22 T cell receptor beta chains below come from one sample, sequenced in a study of cytomegalovirus exposure and HLA in healthy donors. PCR primers comprised 60 Vbeta and 13 Jbeta primers. Sequencing was performed with immunoSEQ multiplex PCR; in TCRdb, only in-frame clones are kept and a portion is missing. The sample gives about 160,000 clones, 80% of which show up once; approximately 6.8% is in the top ten. The sequencing sample was made of PBMCs. The receptors stem from a male donor in good health and CMV-seropositive.

The CDR3 protein is CASSPPWDRWGYTF. The CDR3, as DNA: TGTGCCAGCAGTCCGCCTTGGGACAGGTGGGGCTACACCTTC. J is TRBJ1-2 and V is TRBV5-6, with TRBD1 matching 8 bases. The CDR3 covers 14 residues. V gave up 5 bases and J gave up 8 bases; unmatched junction bases: 11. Germline V gives CDR1 SGHDT, CDR2 YYEEEE.

This chain links TRBV18 with TRBJ2-1; a possible D gene is TRBD1 (6 bases). The CDR3 has 15 residues. Trimming shortened V by 0 bases and J by 4 bases, and 10 bases separated the two germline ends. Per germline, CDR1 KGHSH and CDR2 LQKENI. This CDR3 reads CASSPPKGDYNEQFF. The CDR3 DNA reads TGTGCCAGCTCACCACCCAAGGGGGATTACAATGAGCAGTTCTTC.

V and J are TRBV4-1 and TRBJ1-1; D remains unclear. Germline values: CDR1 MGHRA, CDR2 YSYEKL. V lost 3 bases to trimming and J lost 5 bases, with 10 bases between them. CDR3 length: 13 amino acids. CDR3 sequence: CASSHPLVTEAFF. CDR3 sequence (DNA): TGCGCCAGCAGCCACCCCCTAGTAACTGAAGCTTTCTTT.

The genes are TRBV14 and TRBJ2-5, with D maybe TRBD1 (5 bases). The J call may be incorrect, as the DNA end agrees better with TRBJ2-7. Germline assignment: CDR1 SGHDN and CDR2 FVKESK. The CDR3 length is 15 residues. This chain's CDR3 is CASSQVWGRSYEQYF. CDR3 nucleotide sequence: TGTGCCAGCAGCCAAGTTTGGGGCAGATCCTACGAGCAGTACTTC.

This chain connects TRBV15 to TRBJ2-5, with TRBD1 matching 9 bases. The J call may be in error: the DNA end matches TRBJ2-7 better. Germline values: CDR1 LNHNV, CDR2 YYDKDF (reference sequence). This CDR3 has 16 residues. CDR3 DNA sequence: TGTGCCACCAGCAGGGATCGCGGGACAGGGTTTCACGAGCAGTACTTC. Its protein product is CATSRDRGTGFHEQYF.

This clone was seen only once. The chain recombines TRBV19 with TRBJ1-5; D not resolved. The CDR3 is made up of 12 amino acids. CDR1 and CDR2 from the germline V gene are LNHDA and SQIVND (reference sequence). The V and J ends lost 7 bases and 6 bases respectively, with 10 bases between them. CDR3 DNA: TGTGCCAGTACCTCCGGAGGTCAGCCCCAGCATTTT. Translation gives CASTSGGQPQHF.

V usage is TRBV2 and J usage is TRBJ2-7; possibly TRBD1 for D (5 bases). This CDR3 is built from 14 residues. V was clipped by 3 bases and J by 6 bases, with 15 bases between them. Germline V gene lookup returns CDR1 SNHLY and CDR2 FYNNEI. CDR3 sequence: CASSESGPSVEQYF. CDR3 nucleotide sequence: TGTGCCAGCAGTGAGTCAGGGCCGTCTGTCGAGCAGTACTTC.

This clone was seen more than once but under ten times. V usage is TRBV7-9 and J usage is TRBJ1-5, with 7 bases matching TRBD1. Germline CDR1 SEHNR, CDR2 FQNEAQ (reference sequence). The J segment lost 5 bases and the V segment lost 5 bases, leaving 15 bases of the junction unmatched. This CDR3 is 17 amino acids long. CDR3 bases: TGTGCCAGCAGCCTCGGGCCCAGTACAGGGGTTTATCAGCCCCAGCATTTT. The encoded protein is CASSLGPSTGVYQPQHF.

There are a few counts of this clone. This rearrangement joins TRBV10-3 to TRBJ2-7; the match to TRBD1 covers 8 bases. Germline V lookup: CDR1 ENHRY, CDR2 SYGVKD. The CDR3 has 14 amino acids. Trimming cost V 4 bases and J 1 base; bases outside gene matches: 3. CDR3 amino acids: CAISGQGSSYEQYF. The CDR3 nucleotides read TGTGCCATCAGTGGACAGGGGTCGTCCTACGAGCAGTACTTC.

V usage is TRBV5-5 and J usage is TRBJ2-7; TRBD1 aligns across 7 bases. The length of the CDR3 is 12 residues. The germline CDR1 and CDR2 sequences are SGHKS and YYEKEE (reference sequence). Trimming took 5 bases from V and 4 from J; bases not matched to a gene: 3. CDR3 residues: CASRRQGYEQYF. The CDR3 bases are TGTGCCAGCAGAAGACAGGGATACGAGCAGTACTTC.

The rearrangement links TRBV5-1 to TRBJ1-2; D is perhaps TRBD1 (6 bases). The CDR3 has 14 amino acids. The V gene lost 2 bases and the J gene lost 2 bases, with 10 bases spanning the gap. Germline assignment: CDR1 SGHRS and CDR2 YFSETQ. CDR3 sequence reads: CASSLTTGNYGYTF. For the CDR3, the DNA is TGCGCCAGCAGCTTAACGACAGGAAACTATGGCTACACCTTC.

This clone was seen a few times. The V and J genes are TRBV7-9 and TRBJ2-3; TRBD2 is a possible D gene (6 bases). Germline V gene lookup returns CDR1 SEHNR and CDR2 FQNEAQ (reference sequence). The V end lost 3 bases, the J end lost 11 bases, and 21 bases lay between the germline ends. The CDR3 runs to 15 residues. The CDR3 is CASSFNTEGGNGQYF. The CDR3 nucleotides read TGTGCCAGCAGCTTCAACACGGAGGGAGGTAATGGGCAGTATTTT.

The chain links TRBV5-4 to TRBJ2-5, with D unclear. The J call may be in error: the DNA end matches TRBJ2-7 better. The germline gives CDR1 SGHNT, CDR2 YYREEE (reference sequence). The CDR3 extends over 12 amino acids. CDR3 DNA: TGTGCCAGCAGCTTGGGGATGGGCGAGCAGTACTTC. It encodes CASSLGMGEQYF.

The rearrangement joins TRBV28 to TRBJ2-5; TRBD1 matches 7 bases. CDR1 is MDHEN, CDR2 SYDVKM, per germline. The CDR3 sequence is 14 residues long. V lost 5 bases, J lost 11 bases, and 14 bases stayed unmatched. CDR3 DNA: TGTGCCAGCAGTCCTCTGGACAGGATAGGAGAGCAGTACTTC. Its protein product is CASSPLDRIGEQYF.

The rearrangement links TRBV30 to TRBJ1-4; D perhaps matches TRBD1 (5 bases). The CDR3 is 14 amino acids. Germline CDR1 GTSNPN, CDR2 SVGIG (reference sequence). The V end was cut by 6 bases, the J end by 8 bases, with 19 bases between. The DNA of the CDR3 is TGTGCCTGCCCGGGGGGACCCAAGGGGGAAAAACTGTTTTTT. Residues: CACPGGPKGEKLFF.

The chain is built from TRBV19 and TRBJ2-1, with 12 bases that match TRBD2. The CDR3 consists of 14 residues. The germline CDR1 and CDR2 sequences are LNHDA and SQIVND (reference sequence). With V trimmed by 7 bases and J by 3 bases, 1 base remained unmatched. The CDR3 loop reads CASTGLAGYNEQFF. Here the CDR3 DNA reads TGTGCCAGTACGGGACTAGCGGGCTACAATGAGCAGTTCTTC.

As regards this clone: Germline is not matched at one junction end, which may reflect a read error. The DNA for the CDR3 is TGTGCTTGGACTAGCTGGTACCAAGAGACCCAGTACTTC. Translating it yields CAWTSWYQETQYF. The chain employs TRBV30 and TRBJ2-5, with 8 positions matching TRBD2. The V gene's germline CDR1 is GTSNPN and CDR2 SVGIG (reference sequence). The length of the CDR3 is 13 residues.

This clone was seen a few times. This chain links TRBV6-6 with TRBJ2-7, with TRBD2 matching 7 bases. CDR3 length: 14 amino acids. V lost 8 bases, J lost 2 bases, and 9 bases stayed unmatched. Germline CDR1 reads MNHNY; CDR2 reads SVGAGI (reference sequence). The CDR3 region has the DNA TGTGCCAGCTCTGGTAGCGGGTATACCTACGAGCAGTACTTC. This translates into CASSGSGYTYEQYF.

CDR3 nucleotide sequence: TGTGCCAGCAACCGGGGACTAGCGGGGCTGAACACCGGGGAGCTGTTTTTT. It specifies CASNRGLAGLNTGELFF. This rearrangement joins TRBV7-2 to TRBJ2-2; 13 bases fit TRBD2. The trim removed 7 bases at V and 1 base at J, leaving 6 bases unmatched. Germline CDR1 is SGHTA and CDR2 is FQGNSA. The CDR3 runs to 17 residues.

V and J are TRBV19 and TRBJ1-2; no clear D. The V end lost 4 bases, the J end lost 3 bases, and 21 bases lay between the germline ends. Germline CDR1 LNHDA, CDR2 SQIVND (reference sequence). The CDR3 consists of 17 residues. CDR3 in DNA: TGTGCCAGTAGTACCTCGGCGTGGGGAAACGGGGACTATGGCTACACCTTC. Protein: CASSTSAWGNGDYGYTF.

This rearrangement joins TRBV7-9 to TRBJ2-7, with D perhaps TRBD1 (6 bases). This CDR3 is 15 amino acids long. From germline, CDR1 is SEHNR and CDR2 FQNEAQ (reference sequence). V was pared by 3 bases and J by 2 bases, with 14 bases between. The CDR3 nucleotides are TGTGCCAGCAGCTTTATCGGAGACAGGACCTACGAGCAGTACTTC. Translating gives CASSFIGDRTYEQYF.

CDR3 residues: CASSPMELSSNQPQHF. CDR3 in DNA: TGTGCCAGCTCACCGATGGAGCTAAGTAGCAATCAGCCCCAGCATTTT. This rearrangement joins TRBV18 to TRBJ1-5; no clear D gene. The V end was cut by 3 bases, the J end by 0 bases, with 12 bases between. The germline V gene has CDR1 KGHSH and CDR2 LQKENI. The CDR3 is made up of 16 amino acids.